This TCR beta chain came from a study of CD8 T cells in ankylosing spondylitis. Study-wide points: Clones linked to disease were reported to show significant enrichment in matched ankylosing spondylitis synovial fluid. Seven to nine highly homologous variants formed a TCR beta motif that appeared characteristic of ankylosing spondylitis blood. As for the disease-linked clones, they showed a CD8+ phenotype and occurred at relatively low frequencies in peripheral blood.

Each CDR3 protein is one row after TCRdb ran MiXCR on the 5' RACE reads. The data hold 500,000 to 650,000 distinct CDR3 sequences, with roughly 5.3% observed a single time. This clonotype was recorded at least ten times. The antigen is not known. The CDR3 contains 13 residues. Germline V CDR1 and CDR2: SGDLS, YYNGEE. J gave up 5 bases and V 4 bases, and 5 bases lay outside the gene matches. The sequence was obtained from a male donor with ankylosing spondylitis. J is TRBJ1-1 and V is TRBV9; 7 positions match TRBD1. Sequencing was done on a sample of blood, either unsorted or a sorted T cell fraction (not recorded which). The DNA of the CDR3 is TGTGCCAGCAGCTCTCAGGGGGAGACTGAAGCTTTCTTT. Translated: CASSSQGETEAFF.